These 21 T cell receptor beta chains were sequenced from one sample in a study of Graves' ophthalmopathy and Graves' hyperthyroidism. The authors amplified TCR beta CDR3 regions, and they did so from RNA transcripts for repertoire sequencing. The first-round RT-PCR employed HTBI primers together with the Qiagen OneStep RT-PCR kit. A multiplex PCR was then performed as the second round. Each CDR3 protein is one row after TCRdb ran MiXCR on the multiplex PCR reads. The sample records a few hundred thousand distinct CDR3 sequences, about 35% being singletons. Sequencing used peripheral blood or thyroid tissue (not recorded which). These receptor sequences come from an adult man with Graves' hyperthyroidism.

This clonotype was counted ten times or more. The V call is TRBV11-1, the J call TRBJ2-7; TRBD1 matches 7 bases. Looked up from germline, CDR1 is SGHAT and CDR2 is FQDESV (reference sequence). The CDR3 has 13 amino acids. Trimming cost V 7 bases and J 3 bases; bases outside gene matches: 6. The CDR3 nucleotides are TGTGCCAGCAATAGGGGGACAGACTACGAGCAGTACTTC. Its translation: CASNRGTDYEQYF.

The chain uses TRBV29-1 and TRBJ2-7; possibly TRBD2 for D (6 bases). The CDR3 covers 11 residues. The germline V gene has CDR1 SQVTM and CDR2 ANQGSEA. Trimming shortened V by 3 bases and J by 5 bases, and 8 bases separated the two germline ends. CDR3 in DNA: TGCAGCGTTGAGTGGGGGGACGAGCAGTACTTC. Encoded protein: CSVEWGDEQYF.

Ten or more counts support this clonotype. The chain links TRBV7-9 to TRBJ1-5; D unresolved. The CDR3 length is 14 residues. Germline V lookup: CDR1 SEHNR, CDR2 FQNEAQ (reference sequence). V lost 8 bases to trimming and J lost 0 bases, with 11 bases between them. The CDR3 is CASEKGFSNQPQHF. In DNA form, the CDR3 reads TGTGCCAGCGAGAAGGGTTTTAGCAATCAGCCCCAGCATTTT.

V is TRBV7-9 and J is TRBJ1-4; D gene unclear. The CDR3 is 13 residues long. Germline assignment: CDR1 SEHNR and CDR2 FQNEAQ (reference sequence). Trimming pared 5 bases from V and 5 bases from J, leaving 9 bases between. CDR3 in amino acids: CASSISANEKLFF. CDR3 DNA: TGTGCCAGCAGCATCAGTGCGAATGAAAAACTGTTTTTT.

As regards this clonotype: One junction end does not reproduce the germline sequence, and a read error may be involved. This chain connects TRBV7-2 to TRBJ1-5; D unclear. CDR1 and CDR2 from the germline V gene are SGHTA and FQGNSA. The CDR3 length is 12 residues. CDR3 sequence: CAGSLANSPQHF. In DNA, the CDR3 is TGTGCCGGCAGCTTGGCCAACTCTCCCCAGCATTTT.

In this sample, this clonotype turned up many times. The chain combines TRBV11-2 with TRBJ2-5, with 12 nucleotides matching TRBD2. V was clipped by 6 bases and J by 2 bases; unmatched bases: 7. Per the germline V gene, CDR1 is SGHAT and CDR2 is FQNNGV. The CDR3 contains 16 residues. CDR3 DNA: TGTGCCAGCAGACCTGGACTAGCGGGGAGACAAGAGACCCAGTACTTC. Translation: CASRPGLAGRQETQYF.

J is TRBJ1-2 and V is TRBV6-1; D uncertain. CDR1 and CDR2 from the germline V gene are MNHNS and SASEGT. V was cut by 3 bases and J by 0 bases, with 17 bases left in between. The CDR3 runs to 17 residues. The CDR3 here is CASSDLDTGRTNYGYTF. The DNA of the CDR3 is TGTGCCAGCAGTGACCTAGACACCGGGAGGACTAACTATGGCTACACCTTC.

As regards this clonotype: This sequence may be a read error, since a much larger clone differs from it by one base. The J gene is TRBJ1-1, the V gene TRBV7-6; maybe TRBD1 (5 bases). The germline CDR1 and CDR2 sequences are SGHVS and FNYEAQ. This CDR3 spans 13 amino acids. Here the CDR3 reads CASSLHVDTGAFF. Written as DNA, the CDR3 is TGTGCCAGCAGCTTGCACGTGGACACTGGAGCTTTCTTT.

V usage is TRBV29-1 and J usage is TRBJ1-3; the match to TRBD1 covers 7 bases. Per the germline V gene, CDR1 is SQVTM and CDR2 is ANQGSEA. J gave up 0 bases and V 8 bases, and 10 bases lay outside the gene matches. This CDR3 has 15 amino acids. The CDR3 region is CSTNRDSSSGNTIYF. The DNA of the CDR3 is TGCAGCACCAACCGGGACAGTAGCTCTGGAAACACCATATATTTT.

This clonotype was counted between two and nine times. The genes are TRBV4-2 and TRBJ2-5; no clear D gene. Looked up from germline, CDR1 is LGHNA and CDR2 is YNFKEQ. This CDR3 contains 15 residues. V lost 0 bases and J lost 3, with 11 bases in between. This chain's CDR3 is CASSQEATLKETQYF. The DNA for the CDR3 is TGTGCCAGCAGCCAAGAGGCCACATTAAAAGAGACCCAGTACTTC.

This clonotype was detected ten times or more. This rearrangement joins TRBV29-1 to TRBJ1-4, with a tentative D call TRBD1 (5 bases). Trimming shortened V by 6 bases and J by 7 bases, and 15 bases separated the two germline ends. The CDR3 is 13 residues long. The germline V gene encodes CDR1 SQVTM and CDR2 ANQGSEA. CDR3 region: CSVGRRGAEKLFF. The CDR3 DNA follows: TGCAGCGTCGGGCGCCGAGGGGCTGAAAAACTGTTTTTT.

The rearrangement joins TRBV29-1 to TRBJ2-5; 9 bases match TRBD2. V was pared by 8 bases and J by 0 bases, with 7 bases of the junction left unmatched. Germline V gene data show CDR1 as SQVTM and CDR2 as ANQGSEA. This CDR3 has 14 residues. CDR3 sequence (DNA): TGCAGCTTGGGGACTAGCAGCAACCAAGAGACCCAGTACTTC. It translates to CSLGTSSNQETQYF. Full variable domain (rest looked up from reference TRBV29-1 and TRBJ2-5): SAVISQKPSRDICQRGTSLTIQCQVDSQVTMMFWYRQQPGQSLTLIATANQGSEATYESGFVIDKFPISRPNLTFSTLTVSNMSPEDSSIYLCSLGTSSNQETQYFGPGTRLLVL.

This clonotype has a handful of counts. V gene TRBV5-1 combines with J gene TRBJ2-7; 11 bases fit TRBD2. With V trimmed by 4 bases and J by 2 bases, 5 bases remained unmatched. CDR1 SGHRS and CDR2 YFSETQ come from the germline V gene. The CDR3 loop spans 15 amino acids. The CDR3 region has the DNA TGCGCCAGCAGCACTAGCGGGGGAGGACCCTACGAGCAGTACTTC. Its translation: CASSTSGGGPYEQYF.

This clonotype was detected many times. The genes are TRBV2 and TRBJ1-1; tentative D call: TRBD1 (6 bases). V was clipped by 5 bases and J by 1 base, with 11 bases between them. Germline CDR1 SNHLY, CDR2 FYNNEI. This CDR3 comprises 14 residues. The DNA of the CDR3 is TGTGCCAGCAGTTTCTCCAGGGGGAACACTGAAGCTTTCTTT. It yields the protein CASSFSRGNTEAFF.

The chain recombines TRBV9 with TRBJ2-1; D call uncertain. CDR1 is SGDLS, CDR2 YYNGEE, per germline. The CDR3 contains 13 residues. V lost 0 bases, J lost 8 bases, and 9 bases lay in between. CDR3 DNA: TGTGCCAGCAGCGTAGGTTTCCTCGATGAGCAGTTCTTC. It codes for CASSVGFLDEQFF.

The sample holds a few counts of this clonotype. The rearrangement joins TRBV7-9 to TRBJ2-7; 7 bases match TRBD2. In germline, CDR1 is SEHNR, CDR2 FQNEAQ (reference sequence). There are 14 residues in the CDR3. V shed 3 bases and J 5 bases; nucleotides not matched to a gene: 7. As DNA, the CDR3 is TGTGCCAGCAGCTTGTTGCGGGAGAACGACGAGCAGTACTTC. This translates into CASSLLRENDEQYF.

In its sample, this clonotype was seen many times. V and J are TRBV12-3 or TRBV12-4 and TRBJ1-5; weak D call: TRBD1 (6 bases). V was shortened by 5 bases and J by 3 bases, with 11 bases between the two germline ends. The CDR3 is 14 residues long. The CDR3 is CASSRTGPNQPQHF. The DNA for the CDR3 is TGTGCCAGCAGTCGTACAGGGCCCAATCAGCCCCAGCATTTT.

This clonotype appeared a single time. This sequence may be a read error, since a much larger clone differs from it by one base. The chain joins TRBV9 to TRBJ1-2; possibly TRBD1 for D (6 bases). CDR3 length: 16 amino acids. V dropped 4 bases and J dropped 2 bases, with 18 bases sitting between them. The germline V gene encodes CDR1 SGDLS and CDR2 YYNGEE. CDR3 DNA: TGTGCCAGCAGCTTTCCACAGGGCATGAAGAACTATGGCTACACCTTC. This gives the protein CASSFPQGMKNYGYTF.

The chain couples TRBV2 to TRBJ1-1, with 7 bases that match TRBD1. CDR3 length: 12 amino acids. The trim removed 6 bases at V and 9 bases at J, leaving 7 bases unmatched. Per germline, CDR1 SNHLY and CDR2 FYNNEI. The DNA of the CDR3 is TGTGCCAGCAGCTGGGACAGCGGACAAGCTTTCTTT. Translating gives CASSWDSGQAFF.

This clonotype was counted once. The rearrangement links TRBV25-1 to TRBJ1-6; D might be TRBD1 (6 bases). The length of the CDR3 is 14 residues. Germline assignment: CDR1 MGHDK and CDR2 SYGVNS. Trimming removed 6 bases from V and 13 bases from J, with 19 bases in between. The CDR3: CASSMVSGGPPLHF. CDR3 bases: TGTGCCAGCAGCATGGTTTCGGGGGGGCCGCCCCTCCACTTT.

In DNA, the CDR3 is TGTGCCAGCAGTTCCGGCTCGGGACAGCGAGGGGTATATCAGCCCCAGCATTTT. Residues: CASSSGSGQRGVYQPQHF. The chain employs TRBV7-9 and TRBJ1-5; TRBD1 matches at 7 bases. V lost 6 bases and J lost 5; bases outside the gene matches: 19. The CDR3 extends over 18 amino acids. The germline CDR1 and CDR2 sequences are SEHNR and FQNEAQ (reference sequence).